This TCR beta chain was sequenced for a study of regulatory T cells in long-lasting Graves disease (dated by TCRdb to the early 2020s). Context from the whole study: Persistent Graves' disease was defined as antithyroid drug treatment for over 5 years with persistently positive TSH receptor autoantibodies. Patients with persistent Graves' disease were compared with patients with newly diagnosed Graves' disease using TCR sequencing and RNA sequencing of peripheral blood. The study took place in China and was registered as a clinical trial. A total of some 35 samples underwent TCR sequencing, from about 13 patients with persistent Graves' disease and some 20 patients with newly diagnosed Graves' disease. Persistent Graves' disease patients in the clinical cohort had taken antithyroid drugs for roughly 10 years on average. On the study overall, not on this receptor specifically: TRBV28, TRBJ1-2 and TRBJ2-5 were preferentially used in persistent disease, while TRBV20-1 and TRBJ2-1 were favored in newly diagnosed disease. A larger number of public clonotypes was shared among persistent patients (about 2,700) than among newly diagnosed patients (around 880). Lower TCR Shannon entropy and fewer highly expanded clones were observed in persistent Graves' disease patients than in newly diagnosed patients, which suggested clonal expansion. Sequencing and analysis were restricted to the TCR beta chain. Only peripheral blood was studied, because thyroid tissue, the primary lesion, was inaccessible. As a limitation, the authors acknowledged that the small sample size may reduce accuracy.

The time point tag for this specimen amounts to: persistent/refractory GD, antithyroid drugs over 5 years with positive TRAb. For both TCR sequencing and RNA sequencing, RNA was extracted from PBMCs in TRIzol. The diagnosis of Graves' disease was made according to American Thyroid Association guidelines. Patients were recruited from an endocrinology department in Xi'an, China. From each patient, approximately 9 milliliters of peripheral blood was collected into an EDTA anticoagulant tube. Ficoll Paque Plus density gradient separation was used to isolate PBMCs, and no further T cell sorting was done. An Agilent 2100 Bioanalyzer and agarose gel were used to assess RNA quality, and a NanoDrop 2000 was used to measure RNA concentration. Trimming removed 2 bases from V and 7 bases from J, leaving 5 bases between the germline ends. The CDR3 runs 11 residues from the cysteine to the phenylalanine. Here the CDR3 DNA is all that survives: 33 bases in frame from base 1. CDR1 and CDR2, looked up from the germline V gene, are ENHRY and SYGVKD.

This clonotype turned up a few times. The antigen this receptor binds is unknown. No clone much larger than this one lies a single base away; base qualities are absent. Library preparation employed multiplex PCR. Sequencing took place on an Illumina HiSeq 4000. CDR3 regions were amplified by Arm-PCR with iRepertoire HTBI primers to construct TCR beta libraries. Before sequencing, the PCR products underwent gel purification. Per the original workflow: A total of roughly 58 TRBV and 14 TRBJ segments were identified across samples and were used for gene usage analysis of CDR3 amino acid clonotypes. Filtered high-quality paired reads were merged into contigs using COPE and FqMerger. BLAST was used to align contigs to the IMGT TRBV, TRBD and TRBJ reference genes, and CDR3 was defined following IMGT. Clonotypes above 0.1% frequency were classified as highly expanded clones. Repertoire diversity was measured by Shannon entropy, and V-J evenness by the Gini coefficient. A clonotype found in more than one individual was treated as public. Starting from the raw public reads, TCRdb applied fastp trimming at Q25, assembled clones with MiXCR and retained in-frame beta chains. Rows are combined by CDR3 protein, so each entry shows the most common genes and DNA. The V and J calls were determined by TCRdb, not by the authors. The sample records hundreds of thousands of distinct CDR3 sequences, 20% to 25% of which are singletons. The ten largest clones capture under 9% of the sample.

The TCR was taken from a female donor with Graves disease. The V and J segments used are TRBV10-3 and TRBJ1-2; the D segment cannot be called with confidence. This specimen was peripheral blood mononuclear cells (PBMCs), taken when the disease was refractory, from a patient treated with antithyroid drugs. The CDR3 region has the sequence CAISEIFGYTF. DNA sequence: TGTGCCATCAGTGAGATCTTTGGCTACACCTTC.